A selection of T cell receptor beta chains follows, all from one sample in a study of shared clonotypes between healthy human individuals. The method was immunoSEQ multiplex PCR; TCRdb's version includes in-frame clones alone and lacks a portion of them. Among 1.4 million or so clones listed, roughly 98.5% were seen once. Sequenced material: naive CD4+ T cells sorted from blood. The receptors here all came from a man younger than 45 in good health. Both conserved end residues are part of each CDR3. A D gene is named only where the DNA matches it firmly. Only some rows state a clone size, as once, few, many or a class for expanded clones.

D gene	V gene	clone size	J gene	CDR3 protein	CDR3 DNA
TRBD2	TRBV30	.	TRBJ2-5	CAWKVRRDYPETQYF	TGTGCCTGGAAAGTCCGGAGGGACTACCCAGAGACCCAGTACTTC
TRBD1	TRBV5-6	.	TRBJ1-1	CASSPGTGRANTEAFF	TGTGCCAGCAGCCCCGGGACAGGGCGGGCGAACACTGAAGCTTTCTTT
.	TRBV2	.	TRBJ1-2	CASSEQGFNYGYTF	TGTGCCAGCAGTGAACAGGGGTTTAACTATGGCTACACCTTC
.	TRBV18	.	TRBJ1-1	CASSPTMTLPEAFF	TGTGCCAGCTCACCCACAATGACCCTGCCGGAGGCTTTCTTT
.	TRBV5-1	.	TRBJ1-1	CASSLATSPANTEAFF	TGCGCCAGCAGCTTGGCCACTTCACCAGCGAACACTGAAGCTTTCTTT
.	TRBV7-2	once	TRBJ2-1	CASSVSVGNNEQFF	TGTGCCAGCAGCGTCAGCGTTGGGAACAATGAGCAGTTCTTC
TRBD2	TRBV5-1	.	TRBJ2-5	CASSLDGSGIGGETQYF	TGCGCCAGCAGCTTGGATGGTAGCGGGATCGGCGGGGAGACCCAGTACTTC
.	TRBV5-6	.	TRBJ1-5	CASSLDRGRDNQPQHF	TGTGCCAGCAGCTTGGACCGGGGCCGGGACAATCAGCCCCAGCATTTT
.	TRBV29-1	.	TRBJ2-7	CSVENSDRGSSYEQYF	TGCAGCGTTGAGAACTCAGACAGAGGGTCCTCTTACGAGCAGTACTTC
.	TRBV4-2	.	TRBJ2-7	CASSQEVQGTYEQYF	TGTGCCAGCAGCCAAGAGGTACAGGGAACCTACGAGCAGTACTTC
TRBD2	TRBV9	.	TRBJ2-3	CASSPRGLAEAMMQYF	TGTGCCAGCAGCCCGCGCGGACTAGCGGAGGCGATGATGCAGTATTTT
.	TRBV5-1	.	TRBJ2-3	CASSLEGVTDTQYF	TGCGCCAGCAGCTTGGAGGGGGTCACAGATACGCAGTATTTT
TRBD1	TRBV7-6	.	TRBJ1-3	CASSLAMQGAGNTIYF	TGTGCCAGCAGCTTAGCGATGCAGGGGGCTGGAAACACCATATATTTT
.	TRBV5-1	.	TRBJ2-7	CASSLRGSPYEQYF	TGCGCCAGCAGCTTAAGGGGAAGTCCCTACGAGCAGTACTTC
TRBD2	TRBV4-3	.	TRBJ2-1	CASSQDPSGYNEQFF	TGCGCCAGCAGCCAAGATCCTAGCGGGTACAATGAGCAGTTCTTC
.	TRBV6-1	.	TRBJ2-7	CASSGEGIGSYEQYF	TGTGCCAGCAGTGGGGAAGGGATAGGCTCCTACGAGCAGTACTTC
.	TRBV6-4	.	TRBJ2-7	CAKRGEQYF	TGTGCCAAAAGAGGCGAGCAGTACTTC
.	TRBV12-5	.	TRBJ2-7	CASSLDSYEQYF	TGTGCTAGTTCTCTAGACTCCTACGAGCAGTACTTC
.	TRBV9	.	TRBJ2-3	CASSVVGDTQYF	TGTGCCAGCAGCGTAGTAGGAGATACGCAGTATTTT